The rows below give T cell receptor beta chains drawn from one sample of a study of T cell responses to AZD1222 COVID-19 vaccine. Libraries were prepared by immunoSEQ multiplex PCR; TCRdb keeps only in-frame clonotypes and omits some of them. Counted here are roughly 150,000 clones, around 87% occurring once; the ten biggest clones make up roughly 10%. The specimen comprised peripheral blood, sampled 28 days after the second AZD1222 dose. The source is an adult who received the AZD1222 COVID-19 vaccine. Each CDR3 is given with its conserved first and last residue. Each record gives: CDR3 protein, V gene, CDR3 length, J gene.

CDR3aa: CASSPSRGDREELFF
v_gene: TRBV5-1
len: 15
j_gene: TRBJ2-2

CDR3aa: CASSEVTSGNTIYF
v_gene: TRBV6-1
len: 14
j_gene: TRBJ1-3

CDR3aa: CASSLGRTTNYGYTF
v_gene: TRBV5-6
len: 15
j_gene: TRBJ1-2

CDR3aa: CASRRYETGNPTDTQYF
v_gene: TRBV19
len: 17
j_gene: TRBJ2-3

CDR3aa: CASSPRGASGYNEQFF
v_gene: TRBV7-9
len: 16
j_gene: TRBJ2-1

CDR3aa: CASSYIQGASNQPQHF
v_gene: TRBV6-2/TRBV6-3
len: 16
j_gene: TRBJ1-5

CDR3aa: CAIREDRGTGELFF
v_gene: TRBV10-3
len: 14
j_gene: TRBJ2-2

CDR3aa: CASSLASGAGELFF
v_gene: TRBV4-3
len: 14
j_gene: TRBJ2-2

CDR3aa: CASSQDGAGRTDTQYF
v_gene: TRBV4-1
len: 16
j_gene: TRBJ2-3

CDR3aa: CASSLSSGAAKNIQYF
v_gene: TRBV2
len: 16
j_gene: TRBJ2-4

CDR3aa: CASSQVTGSSYNSPLHF
v_gene: TRBV3-1/TRBV3-2
len: 17
j_gene: TRBJ1-6

CDR3aa: CASSQSISGPPGSYEQYF
v_gene: TRBV6-6
len: 18
j_gene: TRBJ2-7

CDR3aa: CASSTLAGGTGELFF
v_gene: TRBV6-5
len: 15
j_gene: TRBJ2-2

CDR3aa: CASSTGSGNSPLHF
v_gene: TRBV6-5
len: 14
j_gene: TRBJ1-6

CDR3aa: CASSLVSGVETQYF
v_gene: TRBV7-9
len: 14
j_gene: TRBJ2-5

CDR3aa: CASQSDRNTGELFF
v_gene: TRBV9
len: 14
j_gene: TRBJ2-2

CDR3aa: CASSPPGSTHLHF
v_gene: TRBV18
len: 13
j_gene: TRBJ1-6

CDR3aa: CASSPGLAAYEQYF
v_gene: TRBV5-4
len: 14
j_gene: TRBJ2-7

CDR3aa: CASSFSQHTGQGKTQYF
v_gene: TRBV7-9
len: 17
j_gene: TRBJ2-5

CDR3aa: CATWTEPKGVIGYTF
v_gene: TRBV28
len: 15
j_gene: TRBJ1-2

CDR3aa: CASSLESGQPQHF
v_gene: TRBV6-5
len: 13
j_gene: TRBJ1-5

CDR3aa: CASSEDLGGGAMTKNIQYF
v_gene: TRBV6-1
len: 19
j_gene: TRBJ2-4